This T cell receptor (beta chain) was documented in a study of blood T cell repertoires in COVID-19. On the study more broadly: Collection of acute and convalescent COVID-19 samples took place in the United States, Italy and Spain.

The repertoire was sequenced with immunoSEQ multiplex PCR; TCRdb's copy has only in-frame clones and lacks some. The data show tens of thousands of clones, around 90% seen once. The length of the CDR3 is 19 residues. CDR1 SGHTA and CDR2 FQGNSA come from the germline V gene. V shed 5 bases and J 1 base; nucleotides not matched to a gene: 12. The receptor's source is an elderly woman with active or convalescent COVID-19. This chain connects TRBV7-2 to TRBJ2-1, with 12 bases matching TRBD2. The specimen was peripheral blood. The CDR3 sequence is CASSPPASGGGTSYNEQFF. The CDR3 nucleotides are TGTGCCAGCAGCCCCCCCGCTAGCGGGGGGGGCACATCCTACAATGAGCAGTTCTTC.